Listed here is a single T cell receptor (beta chain). Its antigen has not been determined. Base qualities are not recorded, but no much larger clone differs from it by a single base. This entry is derived from a study of cytomegalovirus exposure and HLA in healthy donors (dated by TCRdb to 2016 to 2017). Describing the broader study: A later analysis indicated that the roughly 130 validation repertoires were generated on the platform also employed for the 700 or so repertoires of the first cohort. The study aimed to test whether cataloging public T cell receptors could reveal signatures of past pathogen exposure. Along with the approximately 650-subject first cohort, a separate validation cohort of approximately 110 different subjects was used. High-throughput TCR immunosequencing, statistical association of individual TCRs with disease status, and machine learning were combined to predict cytomegalovirus infection status. Broad study findings and their caveats: The classifier was reported to diagnose cytomegalovirus status with high specificity and sensitivity in both the original and validation cohorts. The study gave a list of under 200 TCR beta chains associated with cytomegalovirus. While some public TCRs were present in many individuals, most TCR sequences turned up only very rarely across donors. The validation cohort had no HLA typing available for a later analysis, so co-occurrence within that cohort was assessed over all 130 or so repertoires. According to the authors, the approach could potentially be generalized to other disease states and immunological phenotypes. In vitro tests confirmed that three of the cytomegalovirus-associated TCR beta chains recognize cytomegalovirus antigens. Subsequent analysis determined that TCRs grouped into clusters in the first cohort also showed a tendency toward co-occurrence across the roughly 110 validation repertoires, and approximately 93% of cluster scores exceeded 0.

The protocol used for the library was the immunoSEQ multiplex PCR assay. Per the original workflow: A statistical classification framework was built to diagnose cytomegalovirus status from the catalog of TCR beta chain sequences. The table was pulled from immuneACCESS by TCRdb, which kept in-frame rearrangements only. Such tables lose some clones; where checked, under half of the loss comes from unresolved V genes, and the rest has no known cause. V, J and clone size derive from that table, while D and trimming were established from the DNA sequence. Present in this sample are approximately 150,000 clones, approximately 84% of which were seen just once. Of the sample, about a tenth is held by the ten largest clones. The donors were included in the validation cohort of over a hundred subjects, a group kept apart from the approximately 690-subject first cohort. V is pared back by 3 bases and J by 1 base, with 13 bases lying between the germline termini. CDR1 and CDR2 are drawn from the germline V gene: SGHRS, YFSETQ. Including cysteine and phenylalanine, the CDR3 has 15 amino acids. The retained sequence is limited to the CDR3, 45 bases, with the frame set at the first base.

The sample taken for sequencing was PBMCs. The rearrangement combines TRBV5-1 with TRBJ1-1; possibly the D gene is TRBD1, per 6 matching bases. The clonotype originates from a man aged 30 to 45 in good health and CMV-seropositive. The CDR3 protein is CASSSGQYANTEAFF. The nucleotide sequence is given as TGCGCCAGCAGCTCCGGACAGTATGCGAACACTGAAGCTTTCTTT.